This paragraph covers one T cell receptor (beta chain) sequence. Its antigen is not known. The data were obtained in a study of T cell responses to AZD1222 COVID-19 vaccine. Study results and caveats: Possibly, clonal diversity was underestimated; donors were largely white British and included more females. Samples come after the peak T cell response, not at day 14. Reportedly, close to half of spike-specific TCRs are directed against unmutated variant regions.

This CDR3 has 14 residues. CDR1 is MNHEY and CDR2 is SVGAGI in the germline V gene. The V segment lost 7 bases and the J segment 6 bases; nucleotides outside the gene matches: 7. The repertoire was sequenced with immunoSEQ multiplex PCR; TCRdb's copy has only in-frame clones and lacks some. Among 65,000 to 100,000 clones listed, 80% were seen once. The TCR comes from an adult in good health. This chain uses TRBV6-5 with TRBJ1-5; 9 bases agree with TRBD1. The material sequenced was peripheral blood, taken on day 0 of AZD1222 vaccination. The CDR3 loop is CASTLGQGSQPQHF. CDR3 nucleotide sequence: TGTGCCAGCACTTTGGGACAGGGAAGTCAGCCCCAGCATTTT.